This note documents a single TCR beta chain sequence. Participants spanned ages about 18 to 100 years and resided in fewer than 30 US areas. The repertoire was sequenced with immunoSEQ multiplex PCR; TCRdb's copy has only in-frame clones and lacks some. The profile shows about 220,000 clones, 80% to 90% of them singletons. This entry is derived from a study of blood T cell repertoires in COVID-19. Overall study context: Nucleic acid was either cDNA or gDNA, and it came from T cells, B-cell-depleted T cells, or PBMCs.

Trimming shortened V by 1 base and J by 2 bases, and 10 bases separated the two germline ends. Germline loops: CDR1 LNHNV, CDR2 YYDKDF (reference sequence). The CDR3 totals 15 residues. This chain uses TRBV15 with TRBJ2-3; D is perhaps TRBD2 (6 bases). The clonotype was recovered from a woman under 30 in a cohort exposed to, infected with or recovered from COVID-19 (not recorded which). Specimen: PBMCs or T cells enriched from blood (not recorded which). Here the CDR3 reads CATSRAGDFTDTQYF. DNA for the CDR3: TGTGCCACCAGCAGAGCCGGGGACTTCACAGATACGCAGTATTTT.